The 16 T cell receptor beta chains in this list originate from one sample, sequenced in a study of control samples from healthy donors and cancer patients. Assay used: immunoSEQ multiplex PCR; TCRdb lists only in-frame clones, some missing. Here the sample spans around 190,000 clones, 90% being singletons. The source material was blood. The receptor set was obtained from a woman aged 50 to 60 in good health.

This clone was seen only once. The chain links TRBV7-2 to TRBJ2-5; the match to TRBD1 covers 8 bases. With 5 bases clipped from V and 5 bases from J, the junction kept 13 bases outside the gene matches. CDR1 is SGHTA, CDR2 FQGNSA, per germline. The CDR3 is 16 residues long. The CDR3 sequence is CASSLGGGQGGETQYF. The DNA for the CDR3 is TGTGCCAGCAGCCTAGGGGGTGGACAGGGTGGTGAGACCCAGTACTTC. Combining the CDR3 with reference TRBV7-2 and TRBJ2-5 gives the whole variable domain GAGVSQSPSNKVTEKGKDVELRCDPISGHTALYWYRQSLGQGLEFLIYFQGNSAPDKSGLPSDRFSAERTGGSVSTLTIQRTQQEDSAVYLCASSLGGGQGGETQYFGPGTRLLVL.

V gene TRBV11-2 combines with J gene TRBJ1-6; the D gene is possibly TRBD1 (5 bases). Trimming removed 6 bases at V and 6 bases at J, with 12 bases between. The CDR3 spans 14 residues. Germline CDR1 and CDR2: SGHAT and FQNNGV. The CDR3 DNA is TGTGCCAGCAGAAAAAGGGGATTTAATTCACCCCTCCACTTT. The encoded protein is CASRKRGFNSPLHF.

The V and J genes are TRBV5-4 and TRBJ1-6; TRBD1 agrees at 8 bases. The CDR3 is 12 residues long. Germline CDR1 is SGHNT and CDR2 is YYREEE (reference sequence). V lost 6 bases to trimming and J lost 8 bases; unmatched junction nucleotides: 1. CDR3 bases: TGTGCCAGCAAGACAGGGGATTCACCCCTCCACTTT. Translated: CASKTGDSPLHF.

The rearrangement uses TRBV27 and TRBJ1-2, with D maybe TRBD1 (5 bases). CDR3 length equals 15 residues. Germline V gene sequence: CDR1 MNHEY, CDR2 SMNVEV (reference sequence). The ends were cut back, 4 bases at V and 0 bases at J, with 12 bases in the middle. The CDR3 DNA is TGTGCCAGCAGTTCCAGGGTCCGAACTAACTATGGCTACACCTTC. Translating gives CASSSRVRTNYGYTF.

The chain couples TRBV2 to TRBJ1-5; D may be TRBD1 (5 bases). Germline CDR1 is SNHLY and CDR2 is FYNNEI. The CDR3 covers 15 residues. Deletions cut 9 bases from V and 0 bases from J, with 15 bases between. CDR3 bases: TGTGCCAGGGGGGGGACTGCAGATAGCAATCAGCCCCAGCATTTT. Its protein is CARGGTADSNQPQHF.

The CDR3 DNA sequence: TGTGCCACCCAACCTACCCGGGACCCCCGACGTGGCTACACCTTC. Translated: CATQPTRDPRRGYTF. The chain combines TRBV27 with TRBJ1-2; D is possibly TRBD1 (5 bases). Germline values: CDR1 MNHEY, CDR2 SMNVEV (reference sequence). This CDR3 comprises 15 residues. V shed 10 bases and J shed 7 bases, with 25 bases lying between them.

This clone is a singleton in its sample. The CDR3 region is CASSLLSGALFYEQYF. The CDR3 region has the DNA TGTGCCAGCAGTTTATTGTCGGGGGCCCTTTTCTACGAGCAGTACTTC. V gene TRBV28 combines with J gene TRBJ2-7, with D perhaps TRBD1 or TRBD2 (6 bases each). Germline assignment: CDR1 MDHEN and CDR2 SYDVKM. The V gene lost 1 base and the J gene lost 3 bases, with 16 bases spanning the gap. This CDR3 has 16 residues.

The chain has TRBV27 and TRBJ2-5; 9 nucleotides match TRBD1. CDR3 size: 14 residues. Germline trimming cut 5 bases from V and 4 bases from J; bases unmatched to any gene: 5. CDR1 is MNHEY, CDR2 SMNVEV, per germline (reference sequence). Here the CDR3 DNA reads TGTGCCAGCAGTGGGACAGGGCAGGGAGAGACCCAGTACTTC. It translates to CASSGTGQGETQYF.

The chain recombines TRBV20-1 with TRBJ2-7; either TRBD1 or TRBD2 may fit D (6 bases each). Germline lookup yields CDR1 DFQATT and CDR2 SNEGSKA (reference sequence). V was cut by 3 bases and J by 0 bases, with 12 bases left in between. This CDR3 is built from 14 residues. The CDR3 DNA reads TGCAGTGCTAGTAAAGGGGGGAGCTCCTACGAGCAGTACTTC. Its translation is CSASKGGSSYEQYF.

CDR3: CASSQDRVGTNEKLFF. The DNA for the CDR3 is TGTGCCAGCAGCCAAGATCGTGTAGGGACTAATGAAAAACTGTTTTTT. This chain uses TRBV4-2 with TRBJ1-4; D unclear. CDR3 size: 16 residues. CDR1 is LGHNA and CDR2 is YNFKEQ in the germline V gene. Trimming cost V 0 bases and J 2 bases, with 10 bases left between them.

The chain employs TRBV12-3 or TRBV12-4 and TRBJ1-2; D gene ambiguous. This CDR3 is built from 11 residues. Trimming removed 5 bases at V and 9 bases at J, with 10 bases between. The CDR3 DNA reads TGTGCCAGCAGTCTTCGGAAGAGCTACACCTTC. Protein sequence: CASSLRKSYTF.

V gene TRBV9 combines with J gene TRBJ1-2, with D unclear. Germline V gene sequence: CDR1 SGDLS, CDR2 YYNGEE. This CDR3 contains 15 residues. The V and J ends lost 0 bases and 6 bases respectively, with 15 bases between them. This chain's CDR3 is CASSVGETASHGYTF. CDR3 sequence (DNA): TGTGCCAGCAGCGTAGGGGAGACCGCAAGCCATGGCTACACCTTC.

This clone appeared a single time. The V call is TRBV5-1, the J call TRBJ2-2; the D gene is possibly TRBD2 (5 bases). V was trimmed by 0 bases and J by 2 bases, leaving 14 bases between them. The CDR3 has 17 residues. Per germline, CDR1 SGHRS and CDR2 YFSETQ. CDR3 protein: CASSLAYAGLNTGELFF. CDR3 sequence (DNA): TGCGCCAGCAGCTTGGCCTACGCGGGCCTTAACACCGGGGAGCTGTTTTTT.

V and J are TRBV4-1 and TRBJ1-4, with no clear D. This CDR3 is built from 13 residues. Trimming removed 1 base at V and 6 bases at J, with 6 bases between. CDR1 and CDR2 from the germline V gene are MGHRA and YSYEKL. The CDR3 reads CASSQGVYEKLFF. CDR3 DNA: TGCGCCAGCAGCCAAGGGGTATATGAAAAACTGTTTTTT.

This sequence joins TRBV5-1 and TRBJ2-5, with 8 bases that match TRBD2. There are 13 residues in the CDR3. The ends lost 4 bases at V and 5 bases at J; junction bases unmatched: 4. Germline V gene lookup returns CDR1 SGHRS and CDR2 YFSETQ. In DNA form, the CDR3 reads TGCGCCAGCAGCCTATCGGGGGGGGAGACCCAGTACTTC. It specifies CASSLSGGETQYF.

The count of this clone is one. The chain links TRBV7-9 to TRBJ2-3; TRBD1 or TRBD2 may be the D gene (5 bases each). The CDR3 totals 14 residues. Trimming took off 5 bases at V and 6 bases at J, with 15 bases between the two ends. Germline CDR1 is SEHNR and CDR2 is FQNEAQ (reference sequence). The CDR3: CASSRGQGPDTQYF. In DNA, the CDR3 is TGTGCCAGCAGCCGTGGGCAGGGACCGGATACGCAGTATTTT.